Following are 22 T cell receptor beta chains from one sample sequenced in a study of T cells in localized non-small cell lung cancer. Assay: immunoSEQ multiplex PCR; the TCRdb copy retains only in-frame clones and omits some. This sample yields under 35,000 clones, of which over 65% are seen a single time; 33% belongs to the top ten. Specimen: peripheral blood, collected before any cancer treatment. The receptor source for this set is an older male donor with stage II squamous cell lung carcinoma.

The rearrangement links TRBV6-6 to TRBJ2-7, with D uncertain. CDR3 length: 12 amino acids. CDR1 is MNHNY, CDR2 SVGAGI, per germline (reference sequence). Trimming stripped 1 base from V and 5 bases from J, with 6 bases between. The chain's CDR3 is CASSYLVDEQYF. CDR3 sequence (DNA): TGTGCCAGCAGTTACTTGGTGGACGAGCAGTACTTC.

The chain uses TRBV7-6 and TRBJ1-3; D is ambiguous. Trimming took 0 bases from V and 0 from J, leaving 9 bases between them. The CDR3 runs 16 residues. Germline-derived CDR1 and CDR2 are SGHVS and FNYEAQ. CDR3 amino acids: CASSLALGASGNTIYF. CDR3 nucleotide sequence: TGTGCCAGCAGCTTAGCCCTTGGAGCCTCTGGAAACACCATATATTTT.

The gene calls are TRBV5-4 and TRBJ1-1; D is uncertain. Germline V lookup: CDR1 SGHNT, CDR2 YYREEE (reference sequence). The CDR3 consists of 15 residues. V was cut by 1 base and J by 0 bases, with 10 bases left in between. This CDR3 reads CASSLRAIMNTEAFF. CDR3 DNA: TGTGCCAGCAGCTTGCGGGCCATCATGAACACTGAAGCTTTCTTT.

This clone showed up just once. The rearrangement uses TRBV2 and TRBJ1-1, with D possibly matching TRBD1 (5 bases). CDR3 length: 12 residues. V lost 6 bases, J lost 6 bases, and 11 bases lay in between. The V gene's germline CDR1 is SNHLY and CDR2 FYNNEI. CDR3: CASREQGAEAFF. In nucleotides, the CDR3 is TGTGCCAGCAGGGAGCAGGGCGCTGAAGCTTTCTTT. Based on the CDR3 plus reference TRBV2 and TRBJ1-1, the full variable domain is EPEVTQTPSHQVTQMGQEVILRCVPISNHLYFYWYRQILGQKVEFLVSFYNNEISEKSEIFDDQFSVERPDGSNFTLKIRSTKLEDSAMYFCASREQGAEAFFGQGTRLTVV.

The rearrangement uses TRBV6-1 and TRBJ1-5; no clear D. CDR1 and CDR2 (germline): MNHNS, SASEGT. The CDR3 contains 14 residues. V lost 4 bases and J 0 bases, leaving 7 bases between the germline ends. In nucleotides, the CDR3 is TGTGCCAGCAGTGGCCCTTCTAGCAATCAGCCCCAGCATTTT. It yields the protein CASSGPSSNQPQHF.

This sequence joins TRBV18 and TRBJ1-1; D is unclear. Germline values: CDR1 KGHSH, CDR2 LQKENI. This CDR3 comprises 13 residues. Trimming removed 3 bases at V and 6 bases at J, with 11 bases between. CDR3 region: CASSPGRVAEAFF. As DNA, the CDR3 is TGTGCCAGCTCACCGGGTAGGGTGGCTGAAGCTTTCTTT.

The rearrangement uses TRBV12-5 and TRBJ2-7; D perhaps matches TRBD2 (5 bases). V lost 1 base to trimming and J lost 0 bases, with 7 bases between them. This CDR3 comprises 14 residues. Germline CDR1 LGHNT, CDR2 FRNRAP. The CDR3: CASGLAGYSYEQYF. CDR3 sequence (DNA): TGTGCTAGTGGTTTGGCGGGGTACTCCTACGAGCAGTACTTC. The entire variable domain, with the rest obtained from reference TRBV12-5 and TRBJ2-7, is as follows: DARVTQTPRHKVTEMGQEVTMRCQPILGHNTVFWYRQTMMQGLELLAYFRNRAPLDDSGMPKDRFSAEMPDATLATLKIQPSEPRDSAVYFCASGLAGYSYEQYFGPGTRLTVT.

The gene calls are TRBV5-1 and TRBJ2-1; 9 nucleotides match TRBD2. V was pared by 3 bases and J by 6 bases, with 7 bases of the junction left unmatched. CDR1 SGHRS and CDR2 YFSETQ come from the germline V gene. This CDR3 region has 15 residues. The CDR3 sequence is CASSYTSGLVNEQFF. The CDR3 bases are TGCGCCAGCAGCTACACTAGCGGGCTGGTCAATGAGCAGTTCTTC.

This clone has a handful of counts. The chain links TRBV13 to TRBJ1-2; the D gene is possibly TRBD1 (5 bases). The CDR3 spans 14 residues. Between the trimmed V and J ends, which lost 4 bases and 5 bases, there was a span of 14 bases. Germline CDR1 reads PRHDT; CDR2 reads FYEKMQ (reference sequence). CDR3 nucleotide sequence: TGTGCCAGCAGCTACCAACAGGAGCGTTATGGCTACACCTTC. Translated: CASSYQQERYGYTF.

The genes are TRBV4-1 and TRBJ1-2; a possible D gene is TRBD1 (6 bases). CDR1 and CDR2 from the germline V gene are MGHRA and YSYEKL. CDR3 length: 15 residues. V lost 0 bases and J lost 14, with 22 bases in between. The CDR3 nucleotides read TGCGCCAGCAGCCAAGAACCGCCGCCAGGGGAGGCGAATACCTTC. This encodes CASSQEPPPGEANTF.

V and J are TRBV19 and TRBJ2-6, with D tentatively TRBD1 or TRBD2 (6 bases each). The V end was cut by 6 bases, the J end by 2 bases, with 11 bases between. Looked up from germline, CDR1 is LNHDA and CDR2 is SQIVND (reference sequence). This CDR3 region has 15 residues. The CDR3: CASRGGSAGANVLTF. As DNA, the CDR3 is TGTGCCAGTAGGGGGGGCAGCGCTGGGGCCAACGTCCTGACTTTC.

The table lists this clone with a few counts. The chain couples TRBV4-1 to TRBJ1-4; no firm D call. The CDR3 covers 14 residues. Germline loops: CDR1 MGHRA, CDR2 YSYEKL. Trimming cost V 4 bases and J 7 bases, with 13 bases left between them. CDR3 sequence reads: CASSRGRIGEKLFF. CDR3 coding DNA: TGCGCCAGCAGCCGTGGGAGGATCGGTGAAAAACTGTTTTTT.

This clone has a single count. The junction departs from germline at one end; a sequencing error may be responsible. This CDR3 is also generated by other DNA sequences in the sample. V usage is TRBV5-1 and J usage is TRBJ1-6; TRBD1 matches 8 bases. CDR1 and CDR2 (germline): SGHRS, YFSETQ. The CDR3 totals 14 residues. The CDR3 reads CASSLDRVDSPLHF. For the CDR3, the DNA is TGCGCTAGCAGCTTGGACAGGGTAGATTCACCCCTCCACTTT.

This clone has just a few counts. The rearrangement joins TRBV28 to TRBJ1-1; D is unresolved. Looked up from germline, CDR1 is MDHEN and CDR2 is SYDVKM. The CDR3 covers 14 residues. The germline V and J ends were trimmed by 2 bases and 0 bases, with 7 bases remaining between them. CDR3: CASSLHTLNTEAFF. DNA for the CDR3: TGTGCCAGCAGTTTACACACGTTGAACACTGAAGCTTTCTTT.

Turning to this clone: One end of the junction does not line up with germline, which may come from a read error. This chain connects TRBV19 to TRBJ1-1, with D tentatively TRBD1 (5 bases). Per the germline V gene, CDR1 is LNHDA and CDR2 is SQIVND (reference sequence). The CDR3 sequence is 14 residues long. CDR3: CASSRGAGNSEAFF. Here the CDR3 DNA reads TGTGCCAGTAGTCGAGGGGCAGGGAACTCTGAAGCTTTCTTT.

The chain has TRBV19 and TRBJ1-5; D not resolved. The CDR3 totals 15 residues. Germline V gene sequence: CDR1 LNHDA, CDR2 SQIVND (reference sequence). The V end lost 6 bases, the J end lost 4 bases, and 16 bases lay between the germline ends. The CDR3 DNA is TGTGCCAGTAGCCCAGCCCAACAATCAAATCAGCCCCAGCATTTT. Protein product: CASSPAQQSNQPQHF.

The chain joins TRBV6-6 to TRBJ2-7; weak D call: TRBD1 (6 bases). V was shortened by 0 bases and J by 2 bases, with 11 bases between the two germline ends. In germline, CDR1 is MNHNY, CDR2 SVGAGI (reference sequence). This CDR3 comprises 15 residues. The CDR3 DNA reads TGTGCCAGCAGTTACTCGTCGGACAGCCCCTACGAGCAGTACTTC. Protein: CASSYSSDSPYEQYF.

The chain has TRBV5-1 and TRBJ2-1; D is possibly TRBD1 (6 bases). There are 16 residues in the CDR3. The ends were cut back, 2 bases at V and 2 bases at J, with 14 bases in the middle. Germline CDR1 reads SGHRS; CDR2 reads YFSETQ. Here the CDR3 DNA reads TGCGCCAGCAGCTTCGAGGACAGCCCACCCTACAATGAGCAGTTCTTC. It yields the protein CASSFEDSPPYNEQFF.

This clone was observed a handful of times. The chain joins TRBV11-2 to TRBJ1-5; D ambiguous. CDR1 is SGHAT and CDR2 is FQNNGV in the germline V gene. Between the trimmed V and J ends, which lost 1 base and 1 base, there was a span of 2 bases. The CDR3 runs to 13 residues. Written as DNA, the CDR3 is TGTGCCAGCAGCTTAGGGAGCAATCAGCCCCAGCATTTT. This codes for CASSLGSNQPQHF.

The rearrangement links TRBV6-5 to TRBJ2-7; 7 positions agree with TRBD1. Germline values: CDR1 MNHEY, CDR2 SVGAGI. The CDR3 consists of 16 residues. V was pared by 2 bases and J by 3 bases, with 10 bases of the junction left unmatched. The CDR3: CASSYGIMTGLYEQYF. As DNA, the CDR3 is TGTGCCAGCAGTTACGGAATTATGACAGGGCTCTACGAGCAGTACTTC.

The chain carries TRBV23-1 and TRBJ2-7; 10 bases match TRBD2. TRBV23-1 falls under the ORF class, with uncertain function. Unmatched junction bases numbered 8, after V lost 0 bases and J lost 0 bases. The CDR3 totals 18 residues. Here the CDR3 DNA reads TGCGCCAGCAGTCAATCCATAGCGGGGGGCCGGAGCTCCTACGAGCAGTACTTC. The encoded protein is CASSQSIAGGRSSYEQYF.

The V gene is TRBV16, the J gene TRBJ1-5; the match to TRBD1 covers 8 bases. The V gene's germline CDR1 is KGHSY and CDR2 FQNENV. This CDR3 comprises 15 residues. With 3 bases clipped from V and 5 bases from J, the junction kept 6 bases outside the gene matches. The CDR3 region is CASSQGDRGHQPQHF. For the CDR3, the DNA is TGTGCCAGCAGCCAGGGAGACAGGGGCCATCAGCCCCAGCATTTT.